Sequencing of this T cell receptor (beta chain) was carried out in a study of T cell responses to AZD1222 COVID-19 vaccine. The study, taken as a whole, reports: Spike-wide coverage was observed for vaccine-associated CD4 TCRs, with dominant responses at 160-218 and 743-854.

The CDR3 has 11 amino acids. In germline, CDR1 is MNHEY, CDR2 SMNVEV (reference sequence). As regards this clone: Its antigen is unidentified. One end of the junction does not line up with germline, which may come from a read error.

Some clones are missing from TCRdb's copy, which holds only in-frame ones; the method was immunoSEQ multiplex PCR. The repertoire has 100,000 or so clones, about 90% of them found once; the top ten carry 10%. The TCR sequence derives from an adult who received the AZD1222 COVID-19 vaccine. Specimen: peripheral blood, collected 28 days after the second AZD1222 dose. V gene TRBV27 combines with J gene TRBJ2-7; D is perhaps TRBD1 (8 bases). In DNA, the CDR3 is TGTGCCAGCAGTACAGGGGGGGAGCGGTACTTC. This codes for CASSTGGERYF.